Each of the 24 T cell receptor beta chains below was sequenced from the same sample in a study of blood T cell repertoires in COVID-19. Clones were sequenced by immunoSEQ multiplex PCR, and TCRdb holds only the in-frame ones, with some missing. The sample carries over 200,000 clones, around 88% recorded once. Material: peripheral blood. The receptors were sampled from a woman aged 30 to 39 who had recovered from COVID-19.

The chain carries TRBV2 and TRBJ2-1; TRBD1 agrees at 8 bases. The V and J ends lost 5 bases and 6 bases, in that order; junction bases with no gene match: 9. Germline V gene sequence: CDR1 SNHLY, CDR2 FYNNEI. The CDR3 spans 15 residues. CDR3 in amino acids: CASSIRTGKSNEQFF. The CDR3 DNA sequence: TGTGCCAGCAGTATTAGGACAGGGAAGTCCAATGAGCAGTTCTTC.

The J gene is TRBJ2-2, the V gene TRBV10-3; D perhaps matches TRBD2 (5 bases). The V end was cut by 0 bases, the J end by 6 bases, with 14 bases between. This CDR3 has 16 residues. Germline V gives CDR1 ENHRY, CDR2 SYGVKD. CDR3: CAISESRAAVSGELFF. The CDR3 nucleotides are TGTGCCATCAGTGAGTCGAGGGCGGCCGTTTCCGGGGAGCTGTTTTTT.

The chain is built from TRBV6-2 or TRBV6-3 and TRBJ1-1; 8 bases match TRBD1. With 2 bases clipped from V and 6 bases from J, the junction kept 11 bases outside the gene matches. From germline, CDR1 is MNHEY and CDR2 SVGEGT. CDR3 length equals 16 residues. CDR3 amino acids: CASSYRVRGQAAEAFF. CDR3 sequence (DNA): TGTGCCAGCAGTTACAGGGTTCGGGGACAGGCAGCTGAAGCTTTCTTT.

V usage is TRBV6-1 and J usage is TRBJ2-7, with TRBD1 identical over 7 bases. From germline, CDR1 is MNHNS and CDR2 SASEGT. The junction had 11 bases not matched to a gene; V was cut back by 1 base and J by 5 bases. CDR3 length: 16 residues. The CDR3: CASSEVQGVVGHEQYF. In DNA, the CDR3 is TGTGCCAGCAGTGAAGTGCAGGGGGTTGTTGGGCACGAGCAGTACTTC.

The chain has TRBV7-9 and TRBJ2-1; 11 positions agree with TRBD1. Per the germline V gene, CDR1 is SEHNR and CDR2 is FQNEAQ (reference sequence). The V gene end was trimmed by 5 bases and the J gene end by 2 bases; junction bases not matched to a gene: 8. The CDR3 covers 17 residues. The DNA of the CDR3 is TGTGCCAGCAGCCCTATGGGGACAGGGGGAACCTACAATGAGCAGTTCTTC. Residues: CASSPMGTGGTYNEQFF. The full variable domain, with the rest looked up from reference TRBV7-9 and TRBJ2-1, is DTGVSQNPRHKITKRGQNVTFRCDPISEHNRLYWYRQTLGQGPEFLTYFQNEAQLEKSRLLSDRFSAERPKGSFSTLEIQRTEQGDSAMYLCASSPMGTGGTYNEQFFGPGTRLTVL.

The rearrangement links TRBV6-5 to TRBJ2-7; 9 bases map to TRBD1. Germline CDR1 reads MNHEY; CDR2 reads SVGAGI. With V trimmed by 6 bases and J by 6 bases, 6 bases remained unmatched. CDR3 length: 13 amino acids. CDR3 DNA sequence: TGTGCCAGCAGGGGACAGGGTTCGGGCGAGCAGTACTTC. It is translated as CASRGQGSGEQYF.

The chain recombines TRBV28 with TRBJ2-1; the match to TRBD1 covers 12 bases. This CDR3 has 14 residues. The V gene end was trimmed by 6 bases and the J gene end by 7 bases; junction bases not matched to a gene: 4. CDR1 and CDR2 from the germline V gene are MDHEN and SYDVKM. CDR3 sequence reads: CASSVGQGANEQFF. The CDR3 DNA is TGTGCCAGCAGCGTGGGACAGGGGGCAAATGAGCAGTTCTTC.

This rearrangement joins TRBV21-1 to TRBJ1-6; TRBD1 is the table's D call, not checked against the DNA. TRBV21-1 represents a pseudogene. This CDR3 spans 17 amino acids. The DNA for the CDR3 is TGTGCCAGCCCGCCTCAACAGGGTCGGTCCTATAATTCACCCCTCCACTTT. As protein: CASPPQQGRSYNSPLHF.

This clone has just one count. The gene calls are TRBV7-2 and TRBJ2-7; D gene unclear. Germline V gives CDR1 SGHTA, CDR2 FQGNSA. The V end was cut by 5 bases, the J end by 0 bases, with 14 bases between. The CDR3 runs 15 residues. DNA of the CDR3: TGTGCCAGCAGCCTAGGCTTTTTCAGCTCCTACGAGCAGTACTTC. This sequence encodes CASSLGFFSSYEQYF. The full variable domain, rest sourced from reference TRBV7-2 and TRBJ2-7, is GAGVSQSPSNKVTEKGKDVELRCDPISGHTALYWYRQSLGQGLEFLIYFQGNSAPDKSGLPSDRFSAERTGGSVSTLTIQRTQQEDSAVYLCASSLGFFSSYEQYFGPGTRLTVT.

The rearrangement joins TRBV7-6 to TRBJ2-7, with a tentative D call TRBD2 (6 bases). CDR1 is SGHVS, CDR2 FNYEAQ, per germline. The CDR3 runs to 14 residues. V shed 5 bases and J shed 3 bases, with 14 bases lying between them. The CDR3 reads CASSQPETSYEQYF. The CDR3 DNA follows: TGTGCCAGCAGCCAGCCCGAGACTAGCTACGAGCAGTACTTC.

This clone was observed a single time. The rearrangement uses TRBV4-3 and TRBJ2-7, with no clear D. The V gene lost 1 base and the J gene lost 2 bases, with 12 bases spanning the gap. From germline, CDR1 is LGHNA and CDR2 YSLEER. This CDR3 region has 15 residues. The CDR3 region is CASSQGPTGAYEQYF. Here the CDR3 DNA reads TGCGCCAGCAGCCAAGGCCCCACCGGTGCCTACGAGCAGTACTTC.

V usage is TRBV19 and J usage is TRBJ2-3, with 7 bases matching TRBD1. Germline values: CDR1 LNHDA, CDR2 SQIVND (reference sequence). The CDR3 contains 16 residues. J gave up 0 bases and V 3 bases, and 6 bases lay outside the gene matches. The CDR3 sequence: CASSMGDSRSTDTQYF. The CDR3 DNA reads TGTGCCAGTAGTATGGGGGACAGCCGAAGCACAGATACGCAGTATTTT.

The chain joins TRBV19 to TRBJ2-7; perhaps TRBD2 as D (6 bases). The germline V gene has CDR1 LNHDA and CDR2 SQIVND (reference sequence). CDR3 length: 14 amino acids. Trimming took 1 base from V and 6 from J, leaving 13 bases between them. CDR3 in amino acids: CASSIVGGSAEQYF. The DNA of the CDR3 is TGTGCCAGTAGTATAGTTGGAGGGTCCGCCGAGCAGTACTTC.

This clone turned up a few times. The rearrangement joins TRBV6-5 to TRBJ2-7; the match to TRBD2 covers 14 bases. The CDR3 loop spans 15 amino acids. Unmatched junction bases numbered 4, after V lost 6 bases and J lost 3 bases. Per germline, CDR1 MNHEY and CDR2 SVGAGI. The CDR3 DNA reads TGTGCCAGCAGGACAGGGACTAGCGGGGGCTACGAGCAGTACTTC. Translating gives CASRTGTSGGYEQYF.

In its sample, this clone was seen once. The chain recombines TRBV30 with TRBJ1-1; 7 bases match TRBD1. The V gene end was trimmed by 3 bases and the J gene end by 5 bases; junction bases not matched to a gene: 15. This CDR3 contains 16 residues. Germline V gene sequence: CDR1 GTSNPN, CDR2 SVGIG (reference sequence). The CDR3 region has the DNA TGTGCCTGGAGCCAGAAACAGGGGCAGATCGGGACTGAAGCTTTCTTT. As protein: CAWSQKQGQIGTEAFF.

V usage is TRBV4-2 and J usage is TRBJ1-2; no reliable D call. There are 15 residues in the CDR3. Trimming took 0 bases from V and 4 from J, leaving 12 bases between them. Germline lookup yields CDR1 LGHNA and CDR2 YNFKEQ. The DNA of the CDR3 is TGTGCCAGCAGCCAAGACAGAGGCTTTCTCTATGGCTACACCTTC. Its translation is CASSQDRGFLYGYTF.

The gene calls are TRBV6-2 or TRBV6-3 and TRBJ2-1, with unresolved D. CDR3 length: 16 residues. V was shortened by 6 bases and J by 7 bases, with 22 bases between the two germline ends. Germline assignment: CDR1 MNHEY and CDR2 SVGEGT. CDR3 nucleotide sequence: TGTGCCAGCAGCTCCGGTAGTAACGCTGCCACGAATGAGCAGTTCTTC. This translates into CASSSGSNAATNEQFF.

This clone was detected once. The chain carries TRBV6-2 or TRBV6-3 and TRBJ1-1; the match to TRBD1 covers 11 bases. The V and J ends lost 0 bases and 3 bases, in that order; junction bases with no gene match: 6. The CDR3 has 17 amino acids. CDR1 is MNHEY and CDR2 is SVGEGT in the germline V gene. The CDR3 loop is CASSYSTDRGPDTEAFF. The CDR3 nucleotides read TGTGCCAGCAGTTACTCAACGGACAGGGGGCCGGACACTGAAGCTTTCTTT.

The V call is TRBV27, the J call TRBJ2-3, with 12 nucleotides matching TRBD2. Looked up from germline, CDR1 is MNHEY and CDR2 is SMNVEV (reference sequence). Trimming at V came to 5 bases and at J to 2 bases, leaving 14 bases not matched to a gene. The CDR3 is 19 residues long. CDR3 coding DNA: TGTGCCAGCAGTCCACTAAGGACTAGCGGGGCCTGGACCACAGATACGCAGTATTTT. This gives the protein CASSPLRTSGAWTTDTQYF.

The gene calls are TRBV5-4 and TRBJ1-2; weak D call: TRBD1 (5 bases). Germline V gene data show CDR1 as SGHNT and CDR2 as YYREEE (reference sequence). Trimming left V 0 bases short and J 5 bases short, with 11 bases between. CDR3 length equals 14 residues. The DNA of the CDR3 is TGTGCCAGCAGCTTGGAGGGGCTTGGGTATGGCTACACCTTC. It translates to CASSLEGLGYGYTF.

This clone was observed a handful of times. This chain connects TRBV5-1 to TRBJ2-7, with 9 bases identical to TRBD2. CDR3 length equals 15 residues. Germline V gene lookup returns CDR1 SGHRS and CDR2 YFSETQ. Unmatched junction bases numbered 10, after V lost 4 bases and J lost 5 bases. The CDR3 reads CASSKKAGGRDEQYF. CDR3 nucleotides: TGCGCCAGCAGCAAGAAAGCGGGGGGCAGGGACGAGCAGTACTTC. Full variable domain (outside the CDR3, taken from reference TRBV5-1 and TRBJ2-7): KAGVTQTPRYLIKTRGQQVTLSCSPISGHRSVSWYQQTPGQGLQFLFEYFSETQRNKGNFPGRFSGRQFSNSRSEMNVSTLELGDSALYLCASSKKAGGRDEQYFGPGTRLTVT.

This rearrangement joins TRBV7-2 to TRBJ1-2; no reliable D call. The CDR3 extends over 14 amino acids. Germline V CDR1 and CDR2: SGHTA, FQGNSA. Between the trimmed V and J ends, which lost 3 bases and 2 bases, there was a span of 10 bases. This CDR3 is CASSFSPANYGYTF. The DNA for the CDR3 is TGTGCCAGCAGCTTTTCCCCCGCGAACTATGGCTACACCTTC.

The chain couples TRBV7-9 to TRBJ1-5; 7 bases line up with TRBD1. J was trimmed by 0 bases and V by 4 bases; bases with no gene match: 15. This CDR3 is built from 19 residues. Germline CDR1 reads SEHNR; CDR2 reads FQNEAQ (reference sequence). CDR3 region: CASSSSRGIRPDSNQPQHF. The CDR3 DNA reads TGTGCCAGCAGCTCTTCCAGGGGGATACGACCGGATAGCAATCAGCCCCAGCATTTT. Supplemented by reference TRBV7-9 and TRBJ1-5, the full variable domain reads DTGVSQNPRHKITKRGQNVTFRCDPISEHNRLYWYRQTLGQGPEFLTYFQNEAQLEKSRLLSDRFSAERPKGSFSTLEIQRTEQGDSAMYLCASSSSRGIRPDSNQPQHFGDGTRLSIL.

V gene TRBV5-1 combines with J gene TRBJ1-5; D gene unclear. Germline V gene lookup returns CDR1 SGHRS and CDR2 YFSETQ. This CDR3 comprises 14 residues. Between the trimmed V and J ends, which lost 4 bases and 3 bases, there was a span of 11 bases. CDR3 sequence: CASSGDGINQPQHF. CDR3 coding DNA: TGCGCCAGCAGCGGCGACGGGATCAATCAGCCCCAGCATTTT. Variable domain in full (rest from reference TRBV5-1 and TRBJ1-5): KAGVTQTPRYLIKTRGQQVTLSCSPISGHRSVSWYQQTPGQGLQFLFEYFSETQRNKGNFPGRFSGRQFSNSRSEMNVSTLELGDSALYLCASSGDGINQPQHFGDGTRLSIL.